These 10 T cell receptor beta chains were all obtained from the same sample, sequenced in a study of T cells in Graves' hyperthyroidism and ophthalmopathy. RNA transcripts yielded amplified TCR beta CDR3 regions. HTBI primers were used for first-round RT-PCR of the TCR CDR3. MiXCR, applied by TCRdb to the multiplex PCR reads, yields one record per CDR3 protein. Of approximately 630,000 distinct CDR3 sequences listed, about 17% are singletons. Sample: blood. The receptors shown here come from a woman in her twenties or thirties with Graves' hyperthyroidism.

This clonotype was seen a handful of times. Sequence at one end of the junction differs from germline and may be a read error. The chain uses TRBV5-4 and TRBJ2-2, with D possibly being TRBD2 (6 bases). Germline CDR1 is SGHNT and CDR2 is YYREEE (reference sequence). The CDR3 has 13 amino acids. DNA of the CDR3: TGTGCCTGCAGAGGGGCGGGGACCGGGGAGCTGTTTTTT. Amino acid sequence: CACRGAGTGELFF.

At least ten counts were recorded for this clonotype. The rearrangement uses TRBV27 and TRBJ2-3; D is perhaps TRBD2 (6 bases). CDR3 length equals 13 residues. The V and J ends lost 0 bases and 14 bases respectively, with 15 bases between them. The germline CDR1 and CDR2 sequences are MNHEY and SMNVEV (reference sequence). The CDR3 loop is CASSLSGPGDGYF. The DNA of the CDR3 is TGTGCCAGCAGTTTATCAGGTCCGGGAGATGGGTATTTT.

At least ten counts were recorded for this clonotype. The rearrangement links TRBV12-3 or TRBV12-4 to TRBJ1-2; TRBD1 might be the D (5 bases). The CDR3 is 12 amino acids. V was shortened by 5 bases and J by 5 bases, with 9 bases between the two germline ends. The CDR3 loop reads CASSTSGYGYTF. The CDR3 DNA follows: TGTGCCAGCAGTACCTCAGGGTATGGCTACACCTTC.

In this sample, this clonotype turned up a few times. CDR3 sequence reads: CASSQEGLAQETQYF. CDR3 nucleotide sequence: TGTGCCAGCAGCCAAGAGGGGCTAGCCCAAGAGACCCAGTACTTC. The genes are TRBV4-2 and TRBJ2-5; D is perhaps TRBD1 or TRBD2 (5 bases each). There are 15 residues in the CDR3. Germline-derived CDR1 and CDR2 are LGHNA and YNFKEQ. V lost 0 bases, J lost 1 base, and 9 bases lay in between.

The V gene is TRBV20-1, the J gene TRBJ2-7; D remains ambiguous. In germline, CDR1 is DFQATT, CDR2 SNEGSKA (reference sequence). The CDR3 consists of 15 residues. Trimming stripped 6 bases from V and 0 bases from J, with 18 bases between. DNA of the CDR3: TGCAGTGCACCGAGCTGGTCACCTAGCTCCTACGAGCAGTACTTC. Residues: CSAPSWSPSSYEQYF.

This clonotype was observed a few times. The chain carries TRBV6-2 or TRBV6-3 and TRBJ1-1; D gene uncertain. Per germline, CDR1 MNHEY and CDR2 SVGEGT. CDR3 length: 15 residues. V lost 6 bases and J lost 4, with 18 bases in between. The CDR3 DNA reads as TGTGCCAGCAGCCTAGAACGTGTCAGAATCACTGAAGCTTTCTTT. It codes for CASSLERVRITEAFF.

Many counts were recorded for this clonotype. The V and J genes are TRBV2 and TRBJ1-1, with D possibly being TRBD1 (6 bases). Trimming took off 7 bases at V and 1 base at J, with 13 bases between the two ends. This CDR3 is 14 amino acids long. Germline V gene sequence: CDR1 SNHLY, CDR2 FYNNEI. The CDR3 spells CASTYREGNTEAFF. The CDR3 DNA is TGTGCCAGCACCTACAGGGAGGGGAACACTGAAGCTTTCTTT.

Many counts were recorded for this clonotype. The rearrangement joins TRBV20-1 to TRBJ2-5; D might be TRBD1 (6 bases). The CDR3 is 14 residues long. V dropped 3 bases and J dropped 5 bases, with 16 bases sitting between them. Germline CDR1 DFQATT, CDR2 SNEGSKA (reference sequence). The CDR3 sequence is CSASALTGTETQYF. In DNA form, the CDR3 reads TGCAGTGCTAGTGCCCTGACAGGAACGGAGACCCAGTACTTC.

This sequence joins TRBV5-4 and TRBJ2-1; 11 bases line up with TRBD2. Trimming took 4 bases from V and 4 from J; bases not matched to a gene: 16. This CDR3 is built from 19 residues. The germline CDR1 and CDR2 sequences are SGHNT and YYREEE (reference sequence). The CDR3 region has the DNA TGTGCCAGCAGCCCCAGGACTAGCGGGCAAGCGTCACTATACAATGAGCAGTTCTTC. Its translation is CASSPRTSGQASLYNEQFF.

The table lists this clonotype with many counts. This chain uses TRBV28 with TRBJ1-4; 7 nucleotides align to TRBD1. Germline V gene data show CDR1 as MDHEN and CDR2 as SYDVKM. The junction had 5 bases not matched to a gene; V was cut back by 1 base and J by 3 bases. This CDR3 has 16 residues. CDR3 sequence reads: CASSLLRGTANEKLFF. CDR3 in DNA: TGTGCCAGCAGTTTATTGAGGGGGACAGCTAATGAAAAACTGTTTTTT.